Below, 14 T cell receptor beta chains from the same sample are listed, as sequenced in a study of cytomegalovirus exposure and HLA in healthy donors. The PCR employed 60 Vbeta primers together with 13 Jbeta primers. The data were produced by immunoSEQ multiplex PCR, yet TCRdb's version contains in-frame clones alone and is incomplete. Among some 200,000 clones listed, approximately 85% were seen once. The sequencing input was PBMCs. All receptors come from a girl under 18 in good health and CMV-seropositive.

This sequence joins TRBV5-1 and TRBJ2-5; possibly TRBD1 for D (6 bases). The CDR3 totals 14 residues. Trimming cost V 2 bases and J 5 bases, with 13 bases left between them. Germline V CDR1 and CDR2: SGHRS, YFSETQ. CDR3 coding DNA: TGCGCCAGCAGCTTCCAGGGGAAGTGGGAGACCCAGTACTTC. This codes for CASSFQGKWETQYF.

The rearrangement joins TRBV27 to TRBJ2-5; 13 bases align to TRBD2. The CDR3 sequence is 18 residues long. From germline, CDR1 is MNHEY and CDR2 SMNVEV (reference sequence). Trimming cost V 2 bases and J 3 bases; bases outside gene matches: 9. CDR3 sequence (DNA): TGTGCCAGCAGTTTAAGCCCTCCGGGACTAGCGGGGAAAGAGACCCAGTACTTC. This encodes CASSLSPPGLAGKETQYF.

The chain recombines TRBV5-4 with TRBJ2-1; a possible D gene is TRBD1 (6 bases). The CDR3 runs 17 residues. Looked up from germline, CDR1 is SGHNT and CDR2 is YYREEE (reference sequence). The V end lost 4 bases, the J end lost 0 bases, and 17 bases lay between the germline ends. The DNA of the CDR3 is TGTGCCAGCAGCGCGGCCTCACAGGGAAGCTCCTACAATGAGCAGTTCTTC. This gives the protein CASSAASQGSSYNEQFF.

The gene calls are TRBV2 and TRBJ1-4; D uncertain. The CDR3 has 14 residues. Between the trimmed V and J ends, which lost 10 bases and 5 bases, there was a span of 17 bases. Germline CDR1 is SNHLY and CDR2 is FYNNEI. CDR3 coding DNA: TGTGCCACCTCGGTAGGAGGCGCGAATGAAAAACTGTTTTTT. Its translation is CATSVGGANEKLFF.

This chain joins TRBV5-4 and TRBJ2-3; weak D call: TRBD1 (6 bases). Germline loops: CDR1 SGHNT, CDR2 YYREEE (reference sequence). The CDR3 runs 13 residues. V was trimmed by 4 bases and J by 5 bases, leaving 11 bases between them. The CDR3 spells CASSILQGDTQYF. The CDR3 DNA is TGTGCCAGCAGCATATTACAGGGAGATACGCAGTATTTT.

V and J are TRBV6-6 and TRBJ2-7; 8 bases fit TRBD1. This CDR3 contains 12 residues. With V trimmed by 10 bases and J by 5 bases, 7 bases remained unmatched. Germline values: CDR1 MNHNY, CDR2 SVGAGI (reference sequence). CDR3 bases: TGTGCCACAGGACAGGGAGTGCACGAGCAGTACTTC. This translates into CATGQGVHEQYF.

V gene TRBV7-9 combines with J gene TRBJ1-2, with 7 positions matching TRBD1. The CDR3 has 13 residues. After removal of 5 bases from V and 5 bases from J, the junction contained 5 bases not matched to a gene. In germline, CDR1 is SEHNR, CDR2 FQNEAQ (reference sequence). This CDR3 is CASSPRQGYGYTF. DNA of the CDR3: TGTGCCAGCAGCCCCCGACAGGGATATGGCTACACCTTC.

The rearrangement links TRBV5-1 to TRBJ2-3; D gene uncertain. CDR1 SGHRS and CDR2 YFSETQ come from the germline V gene. The CDR3 loop spans 15 amino acids. The V gene lost 2 bases and the J gene lost 5 bases, with 15 bases spanning the gap. CDR3 nucleotides: TGCGCCAGCAGCTTCGGGTCGAAGGTCGGAGATACGCAGTATTTT. The encoded protein is CASSFGSKVGDTQYF.

The chain is built from TRBV7-2 and TRBJ1-2; tentative D call: TRBD1 (5 bases). Between the trimmed V and J ends, which lost 5 bases and 4 bases, there was a span of 17 bases. The CDR3 extends over 15 amino acids. Germline V gene lookup returns CDR1 SGHTA and CDR2 FQGNSA. The CDR3 DNA sequence: TGTGCCAGCAGCCCTAGGGCCGGGGGACCCTATGGCTACACCTTC. Its translation is CASSPRAGGPYGYTF.

This clone was counted only a few times. The chain combines TRBV27 with TRBJ2-2; unclear D gene. Germline V CDR1 and CDR2: MNHEY, SMNVEV (reference sequence). This CDR3 has 14 amino acids. The V and J ends lost 2 bases and 4 bases respectively, with 8 bases between them. The CDR3 nucleotides read TGTGCCAGCAGTTTAGGGCAGAGCACCGGGGAGCTGTTTTTT. It specifies CASSLGQSTGELFF.

The chain combines TRBV18 with TRBJ1-2; TRBD1 might be the D (5 bases). V was cut by 5 bases and J by 5 bases, with 18 bases left in between. The length of the CDR3 is 15 residues. CDR1 and CDR2 (germline): KGHSH, LQKENI. The CDR3 nucleotides are TGTGCCAGCTCAAATCACACAGGCTTCGGGTATGGCTACACCTTC. Amino acids: CASSNHTGFGYGYTF.

As for this clone: The sample carries other DNA sequences with the same CDR3. This chain links TRBV7-9 with TRBJ2-3; 11 bases are a match to TRBD2. Trimming cost V 1 base and J 3 bases; bases outside gene matches: 0. CDR1 SEHNR and CDR2 FQNEAQ come from the germline V gene (reference sequence). This CDR3 is built from 15 residues. CDR3 in DNA: TGTGCCAGCAGCTTAGGACTAGCGGGAACAGATACGCAGTATTTT. Translation: CASSLGLAGTDTQYF.

The chain uses TRBV10-2 and TRBJ2-7; 10 positions agree with TRBD2. Germline V CDR1 and CDR2: WSHSY, SAAADI. Trimming cost V 8 bases and J 3 bases; bases outside gene matches: 16. The CDR3 contains 17 residues. CDR3 coding DNA: TGCGCCAGCGGGAGGTCTAGCGGGGGTGTCCCCAACTACGAGCAGTACTTC. Translation gives CASGRSSGGVPNYEQYF.

The chain uses TRBV6-4 and TRBJ2-1; possibly TRBD2 for D (7 bases). V shed 5 bases and J shed 9 bases, with 20 bases lying between them. Germline V lookup: CDR1 MRHNA, CDR2 SNTAGT. This CDR3 is built from 15 residues. CDR3 sequence (DNA): TGTGCCAGCAGTCTTGAGGCGGGCCGGGGGGCTGAGCAGTTCTTC. It specifies CASSLEAGRGAEQFF.